This T cell receptor beta chain is drawn from a study of blood T cell repertoires in COVID-19. Study context: Sample material is recorded as cDNA or gDNA derived from T cells, B-cell-depleted T cells, or PBMCs.

V dropped 0 bases and J dropped 9; count of bases not matched to a gene: 7. This CDR3 region has 17 residues. Germline values: CDR1 KGHDR, CDR2 SFDVKD. Here immunoSEQ multiplex PCR was the method, and the copy in TCRdb shows in-frame clones only, minus some. The table lists around 300,000 clones, approximately 90% of them singletons. This clonotype was obtained from a woman in her twenties or thirties with active or convalescent COVID-19. The sample was peripheral blood. The V gene is TRBV24-1, the J gene TRBJ1-6; 10 bases fit TRBD1. Here the CDR3 reads CATSDLRGTGASSPLHF. The CDR3 nucleotides are TGTGCCACCAGTGATTTGCGTGGGACAGGGGCGTCTTCACCCCTCCACTTT.